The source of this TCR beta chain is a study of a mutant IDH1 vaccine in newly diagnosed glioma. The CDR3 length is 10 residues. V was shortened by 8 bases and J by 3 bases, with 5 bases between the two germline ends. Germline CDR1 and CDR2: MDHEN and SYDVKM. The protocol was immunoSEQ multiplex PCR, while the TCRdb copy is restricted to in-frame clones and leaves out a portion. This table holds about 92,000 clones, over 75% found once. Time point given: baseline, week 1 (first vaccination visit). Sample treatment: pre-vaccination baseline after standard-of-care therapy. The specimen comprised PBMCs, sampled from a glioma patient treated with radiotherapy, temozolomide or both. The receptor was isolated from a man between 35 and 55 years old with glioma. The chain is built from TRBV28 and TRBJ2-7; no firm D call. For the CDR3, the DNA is TGTGCCAGCGCGGACTACGAGCAGTACTTC. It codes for CASADYEQYF. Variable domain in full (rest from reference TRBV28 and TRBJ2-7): DVKVTQSSRYLVKRTGEKVFLECVQDMDHENMFWYRQDPGLGLRLIYFSYDVKMKEKGDIPEGYSVSREKKERFSLILESASTNQTSMYLCASADYEQYFGPGTRLTVT.